This T cell receptor (beta chain) is drawn from a study of vaccination effects on CD4 cells after COVID-19. General study points: The study found marked clonal contraction of infection- and vaccine-induced clones late after vaccination.

The germline V gene encodes CDR1 SGHAT and CDR2 FQNNGV. CDR3 length: 15 amino acids. Trimming stripped 1 base from V and 4 bases from J, with 13 bases between. Assay used: immunoSEQ multiplex PCR; TCRdb lists only in-frame clones, some missing. The sample lists around 79,000 clones, 60% to 85% occurring once. With the ViraFEST assay, the study expanded antigen-specific CD4+ T cells using viral peptide pools, then sequenced them. Once cultured for more than nine days, the cells underwent separation to obtain CD4+ T cells. All vaccine recipients tested negative for nucleocapsid antibodies and had never contracted SARS-CoV-2 infection. Researchers reported culturing approximately 1.8 million PBMC in each well, adding 10 IU/ml IL-2 and roughly 11 ug/ml peptides. Of note for this clone: Its antigen remains unknown.

Source: CD4+ T cells from PBMCs cultured with SARS-CoV-2 spike peptides, taken before COVID-19 vaccination. The sequence was collected from a human donor who received a COVID-19 vaccine. The chain carries TRBV11-2 and TRBJ1-2; no clear D. The CDR3 loop is CASSLVIGPSYGYTF. The CDR3 DNA follows: TGTGCCAGCAGCTTAGTCATAGGGCCCTCCTATGGCTACACCTTC.